This T cell receptor (beta chain) comes out of a study of T-cell reconstitution after alpha-beta-depleted transplantation in children. As to this clonotype: The antigen remains unidentified.

Findings and limits, study-wide: After transplant, high TCRbeta diversity at day 60 in some patients arose from surviving recipient T cells and thymic progenitors. Two months or so post-transplant, alpha-beta T cells reportedly derived from several hundred expanded graft clones.

A library of TCRbeta sequences, prepared with unique molecular identifiers, was generated. MiXCR, run by TCRdb on the PCR reads, gives a single entry per CDR3 protein. This table holds approximately 520,000 distinct CDR3 sequences, about an eighth found once. Germline CDR1 reads LGHNA; CDR2 reads YSLEER. The CDR3 totals 17 residues. Trimming took off 0 bases at V and 9 bases at J, with 18 bases between the two ends. This clonotype was obtained from a female patient between 2 and 15 years old who had a stem cell transplant for aplastic anemia, so the T cells may come from the graft donor. V gene TRBV4-3 combines with J gene TRBJ1-6; D unclear. The specimen was PBMCs, mostly from graft donor cells, collected 180 days after TCRalphabeta/CD19-depleted stem cell transplant. The CDR3 sequence: CASSQDLVETLISPLHF. CDR3 nucleotide sequence: TGCGCCAGCAGCCAAGATCTGGTCGAAACTCTAATTTCACCCCTCCACTTT.